This T cell receptor (beta chain) was recorded in a study of shared clonotypes between healthy human individuals. Generated by immunoSEQ multiplex PCR, the TCRdb table keeps only in-frame clones and is missing some. The table records about 510,000 clones, about 95% of them present only once. In the CD4+ fraction, cells were divided into CD45RA+ naive and CD45RA-negative memory subsets. V was shortened by 6 bases and J by 4 bases, with 10 bases between the two germline ends. CDR3 size: 12 residues. Per germline, CDR1 SNHLY and CDR2 FYNNEI. The sequence came from a woman aged 30 to 39 in good health. The chain uses TRBV2 and TRBJ2-7; perhaps TRBD1 as D (6 bases). The sample taken for sequencing was naive CD4+ T cells sorted from blood. The subset here: CD45RA+ positively selected. In DNA form, the CDR3 reads TGTGCCAGCAGAAACAGGGTTTACGAGCAGTACTTC. It specifies CASRNRVYEQYF.